This T cell receptor beta chain originates from a study of blood T cells in healthy people across ages. V was cut by 7 bases and J by 4 bases, with 12 bases left in between. The CDR3 extends over 13 amino acids. From germline, CDR1 is SGHTA and CDR2 FQGNSA. Regarding this clonotype: The antigen is unknown.

Primed by a sample-barcoded 5' primer and a J-beta primer mix, a second PCR proceeded for 7 to 11 cycles. A single record per CDR3 protein comes from TCRdb applying MiXCR to the 5' RACE reads. The sample holds 780,000 or so distinct CDR3 sequences, roughly 56% seen once. Findings and caveats of the study: The donors' CMV status was not determined, possibly confounding changes in expanded clonotypes.

This TCR was sampled from a man aged 40-49 years in good health. The chain is built from TRBV7-2 and TRBJ2-3; no definite D call. Sequencing used blood. The CDR3 DNA sequence: TGTGCCAGCACCCTGCGCAGAGCAGATACGCAGTATTTT. Protein sequence: CASTLRRADTQYF.